The 16 T cell receptor beta chains below all came from one sample that was sequenced in a study of T cell responses to AZD1222 COVID-19 vaccine. Sequenced by immunoSEQ multiplex PCR; TCRdb stores in-frame clones only, minus some. Of roughly 100,000 clones listed, 89% are singletons. The sequencing used peripheral blood, collected on day 0 of AZD1222 vaccination. The origin of the receptors is an adult in good health.

The chain joins TRBV27 to TRBJ2-5; TRBD2 matches at 12 bases. Per germline, CDR1 MNHEY and CDR2 SMNVEV (reference sequence). The CDR3 sequence is 16 residues long. V was pared by 2 bases and J by 2 bases, with 3 bases of the junction left unmatched. CDR3: CASSLLLAGGQETQYF. CDR3 nucleotides: TGTGCCAGCAGTTTACTTCTAGCGGGGGGGCAAGAGACCCAGTACTTC.

The rearrangement links TRBV3-1 (or the pseudogene TRBV3-2) to TRBJ2-1; possibly TRBD1 or TRBD2 for D (5 bases each). This CDR3 has 14 residues. CDR1 is LGHDT and CDR2 is YNNKEL in the germline V gene (reference sequence). Deletions cut 0 bases from V and 8 bases from J, with 11 bases between. The CDR3 region has the DNA TGTGCCAGCAGCCAAGATCTCAGGGACGATGAGCAGTTCTTC. Translation gives CASSQDLRDDEQFF.

The genes are TRBV7-3 and TRBJ2-7; 8 bases line up with TRBD2. Germline-derived CDR1 and CDR2 are SGHTA and FQGTGA. Trimming cost V 2 bases and J 2 bases; bases outside gene matches: 2. The CDR3 spans 14 residues. The CDR3 region has the DNA TGTGCCAGCAGCTTAGGCGGGGGGCCCTACGAGCAGTACTTC. This sequence encodes CASSLGGGPYEQYF.

This chain links TRBV10-3 with TRBJ1-2; 8 bases map to TRBD1. This CDR3 has 13 residues. The V and J ends lost 2 bases and 13 bases, in that order; junction bases with no gene match: 9. Germline assignment: CDR1 ENHRY and CDR2 SYGVKD. CDR3 loop: CAISEGSEDRVTF. For the CDR3, the DNA is TGTGCCATCAGTGAGGGTTCAGAGGACAGGGTCACCTTC.

This rearrangement joins TRBV19 to TRBJ1-2; possibly TRBD1 for D (5 bases). The CDR3 totals 13 residues. Deletions cut 3 bases from V and 4 bases from J, with 9 bases between. Germline V CDR1 and CDR2: LNHDA, SQIVND (reference sequence). CDR3 residues: CASSMMGGYGYTF. The CDR3 DNA is TGTGCCAGTAGTATGATGGGGGGCTATGGCTACACCTTC. Full variable domain (outside the CDR3, taken from reference TRBV19 and TRBJ1-2): DGGITQSPKYLFRKEGQNVTLSCEQNLNHDAMYWYRQDPGQGLRLIYYSQIVNDFQKGDIAEGYSVSREKKESFPLTVTSAQKNPTAFYLCASSMMGGYGYTFGSGTRLTVV.

The rearrangement links TRBV6-1 to TRBJ2-1; 11 bases agree with TRBD2. The CDR3 length is 16 residues. V trimming: 1 base; J trimming: 3 bases; junction bases outside the gene matches: 2. CDR1 and CDR2 from the germline V gene are MNHNS and SASEGT. The CDR3 here is CASSEGTSGGYNEQFF. DNA for the CDR3: TGTGCCAGCAGTGAAGGAACTAGCGGGGGCTACAATGAGCAGTTCTTC.

In its sample, this clone was seen once. The chain links TRBV7-2 to TRBJ1-4; D not resolved. Trimming pared 2 bases from V and 8 bases from J, leaving 12 bases between. The CDR3 length is 14 residues. Germline CDR1 reads SGHTA; CDR2 reads FQGNSA. The CDR3, as DNA: TGTGCCAGCAGCTTAAACTTTATGGACGAAAAACTGTTTTTT. This sequence encodes CASSLNFMDEKLFF.

Note on this clone: A much larger clone is a single base away; this may be a read error. The chain has TRBV11-1 and TRBJ1-6; the D gene is possibly TRBD1 (6 bases). Germline loops: CDR1 SGHAT, CDR2 FQDESV (reference sequence). The CDR3 is 15 residues long. Deletions cut 1 base from V and 8 bases from J, with 12 bases between. Written as DNA, the CDR3 is TGTGCCAGCAGCTTAGTGGAGACAGGTGATTCACCCCTCCACTTT. Translated, it gives CASSLVETGDSPLHF.

Here the CDR3 reads CASSFGTGDEQYF. The DNA of the CDR3 is TGTGCCAGCAGCTTCGGGACAGGGGACGAGCAGTACTTC. The rearrangement links TRBV5-6 to TRBJ2-7, with 10 bases that match TRBD1. The V and J ends lost 2 bases and 5 bases, in that order; junction bases with no gene match: 1. CDR1 and CDR2 from the germline V gene are SGHDT and YYEEEE. The CDR3 totals 13 residues. Variable domain in full (rest from reference TRBV5-6 and TRBJ2-7): DAGVTQSPTHLIKTRGQQVTLRCSPKSGHDTVSWYQQALGQGPQFIFQYYEEEERQRGNFPDRFSGHQFPNYSSELNVNALLLGDSALYLCASSFGTGDEQYFGPGTRLTVT.

V gene TRBV7-9 combines with J gene TRBJ1-1; D is ambiguous. This CDR3 is built from 13 residues. Germline V gene lookup returns CDR1 SEHNR and CDR2 FQNEAQ (reference sequence). Between the trimmed V and J ends, which lost 2 bases and 6 bases, there was a span of 10 bases. The CDR3 sequence: CASSLKASAEAFF. In nucleotides, the CDR3 is TGTGCCAGCAGCTTAAAGGCCAGCGCTGAAGCTTTCTTT.

The chain employs TRBV5-1 and TRBJ2-5, with D possibly called TRBD1 or TRBD2 (5 bases each). Trimming pared 1 base from V and 1 base from J, leaving 8 bases between. The CDR3 extends over 14 amino acids. Germline-derived CDR1 and CDR2 are SGHRS and YFSETQ. Here the CDR3 reads CASSLIGGQETQYF. CDR3 coding DNA: TGCGCCAGCAGCTTGATTGGGGGCCAAGAGACCCAGTACTTC.

This sequence joins TRBV3-1 (or the pseudogene TRBV3-2) and TRBJ2-7; a weak D match, TRBD2 (7 bases). This CDR3 has 15 residues. CDR1 is LGHDT and CDR2 is YNNKEL in the germline V gene (reference sequence). Trimming shortened V by 4 bases and J by 8 bases, and 21 bases separated the two germline ends. This chain's CDR3 is CASSREESGGGKQYF. CDR3 DNA sequence: TGTGCCAGCAGCCGAGAAGAATCAGGCGGGGGCAAGCAGTACTTC.

The chain combines TRBV5-5 with TRBJ2-2; unclear D gene. The CDR3 covers 14 residues. The germline V and J ends were trimmed by 1 base and 2 bases, with 6 bases remaining between them. Germline assignment: CDR1 SGHKS and CDR2 YYEKEE (reference sequence). The DNA for the CDR3 is TGTGCCAGCAGCTTGTCGATCAACACCGGGGAGCTGTTTTTT. Amino acid sequence: CASSLSINTGELFF.

This chain joins TRBV10-2 and TRBJ2-7; 8 bases are shared with TRBD1. V shed 4 bases and J 3 bases; nucleotides not matched to a gene: 5. This CDR3 is 14 amino acids long. The germline V gene has CDR1 WSHSY and CDR2 SAAADI. CDR3: CASSAGGRIYEQYF. The DNA for the CDR3 is TGCGCCAGCAGTGCAGGGGGCCGGATCTACGAGCAGTACTTC.

The chain uses TRBV3-1 (or the pseudogene TRBV3-2) and TRBJ2-5; D perhaps matches TRBD2 (5 bases). Per germline, CDR1 LGHDT and CDR2 YNNKEL (reference sequence). The V gene lost 0 bases and the J gene lost 6 bases, with 17 bases spanning the gap. The CDR3 contains 16 residues. The CDR3 sequence is CASSQDVTSGWQTQYF. The CDR3 region has the DNA TGTGCCAGCAGCCAAGATGTAACTAGTGGTTGGCAGACCCAGTACTTC.

This clone appeared a single time. This rearrangement joins TRBV6-2 or TRBV6-3 to TRBJ1-2; TRBD1 might be the D (5 bases). Germline lookup yields CDR1 MNHEY and CDR2 SVGEGT. The V end was cut by 4 bases, the J end by 3 bases, with 9 bases between. This CDR3 contains 13 residues. The CDR3 spells CASSFGTDYGYTF. The CDR3 bases are TGTGCCAGCAGTTTTGGGACCGACTATGGCTACACCTTC.